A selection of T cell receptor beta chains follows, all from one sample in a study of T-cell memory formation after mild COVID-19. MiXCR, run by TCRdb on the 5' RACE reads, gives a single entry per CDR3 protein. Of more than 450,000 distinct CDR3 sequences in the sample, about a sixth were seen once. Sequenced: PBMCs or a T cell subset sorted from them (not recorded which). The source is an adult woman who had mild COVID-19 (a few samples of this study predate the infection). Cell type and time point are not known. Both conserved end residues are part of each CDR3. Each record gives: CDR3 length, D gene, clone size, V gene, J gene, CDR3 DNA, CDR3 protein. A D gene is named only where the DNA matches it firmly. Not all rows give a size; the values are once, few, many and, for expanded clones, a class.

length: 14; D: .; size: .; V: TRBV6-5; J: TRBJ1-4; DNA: TGTGCCAGCAGAACAGGCGGGACTAATGAAAAACTGTTTTTT; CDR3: CASRTGGTNEKLFF
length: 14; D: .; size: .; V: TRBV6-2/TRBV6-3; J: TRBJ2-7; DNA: TGTGCCAGCAAACCGGGTTCCGATCGGAGGGAGCAGTACTTC; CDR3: CASKPGSDRREQYF
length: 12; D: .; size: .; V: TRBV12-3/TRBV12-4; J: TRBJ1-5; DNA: TGTGCCAGCAGATGGAGGAATCAGCCCCAGCATTTT; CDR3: CASRWRNQPQHF
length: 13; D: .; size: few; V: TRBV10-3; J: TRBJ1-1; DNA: TGTGCCATCAGTGAGATCAGGAACACTGAAGCTTTCTTT; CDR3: CAISEIRNTEAFF
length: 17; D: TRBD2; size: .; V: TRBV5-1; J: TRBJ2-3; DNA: TGCGCCAGCAGCTTGATTCGGGAGGCTGGGGGGGCAGATACGCAGTATTTT; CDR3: CASSLIREAGGADTQYF
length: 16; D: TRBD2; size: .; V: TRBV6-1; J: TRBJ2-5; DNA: TGTGCCAGCAGTGAGGGACTAGCGGGAGGGGATGAGACCCAGTACTTC; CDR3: CASSEGLAGGDETQYF
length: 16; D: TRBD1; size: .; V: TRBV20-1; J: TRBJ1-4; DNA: TGCAGTGCTAGGCCGACAGGGGGGGTGGTAAAGGGTAAACTGTTTTTT; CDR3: CSARPTGGVVKGKLFF
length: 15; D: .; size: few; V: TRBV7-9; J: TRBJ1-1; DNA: TGTGCCAGCAGCCCCCTCCAGGGGATGAGCACTGAAGCTTTCTTT; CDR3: CASSPLQGMSTEAFF
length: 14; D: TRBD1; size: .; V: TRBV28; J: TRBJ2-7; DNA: TGTGCCAGCAGTTTAAGGACAGGGAACTACGAGCAGTACTTC; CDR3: CASSLRTGNYEQYF
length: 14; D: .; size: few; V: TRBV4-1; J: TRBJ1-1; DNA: TGCGCCAGCAGCCAAGAAGGTATCCACACTGAAGCTTTCTTT; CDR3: CASSQEGIHTEAFF
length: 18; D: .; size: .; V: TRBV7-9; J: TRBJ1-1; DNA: TGTGCCAGCAGCTTAGGGTTAATTGGTTTCAGCCGGAACACTGAAGCTTTCTTT; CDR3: CASSLGLIGFSRNTEAFF
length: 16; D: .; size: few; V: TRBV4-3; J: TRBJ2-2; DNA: TGCGCCAGCAGCCAGATCCCCAAACAGGATACCGGGGAGCTGTTTTTT; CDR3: CASSQIPKQDTGELFF
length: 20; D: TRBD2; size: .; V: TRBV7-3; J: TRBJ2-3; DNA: TGTGCCAGCAGCCACCCGGATGGACTAGCGGGGGTACCTAGCACAGATACGCAGTATTTT; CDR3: CASSHPDGLAGVPSTDTQYF
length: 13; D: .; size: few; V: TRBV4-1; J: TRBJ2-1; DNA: TGCGCCAGCAGCCAAGTCTGGGGCGATGAGCAGTTCTTC; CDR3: CASSQVWGDEQFF
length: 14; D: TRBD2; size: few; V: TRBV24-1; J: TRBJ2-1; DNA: TGTGCCACCAGTGAAACCGGGACTAGCAATGAGCAGTTCTTC; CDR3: CATSETGTSNEQFF
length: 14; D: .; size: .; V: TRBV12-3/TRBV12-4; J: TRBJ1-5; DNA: TGTGCCAGCAGTTTAGCGGATAGCAATCAGCCCCAGCATTTT; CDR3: CASSLADSNQPQHF
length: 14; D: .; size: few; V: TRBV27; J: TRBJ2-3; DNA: TGTGCCAGCAGTCCCGGACAGAGGCTCGATACGCAGTATTTT; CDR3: CASSPGQRLDTQYF
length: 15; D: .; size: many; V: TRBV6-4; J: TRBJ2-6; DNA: TGTGCCAGCAGTGACGGGGGTAAAGGGGCCAACGTCCTGACTTTC; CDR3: CASSDGGKGANVLTF
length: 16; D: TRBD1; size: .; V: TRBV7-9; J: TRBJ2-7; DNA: TGTGCCAGCAGCTTAGGGACAGGGATGAGCTCCTACGAGCAGTACTTC; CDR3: CASSLGTGMSSYEQYF
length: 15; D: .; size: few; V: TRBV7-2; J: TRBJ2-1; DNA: TGTGCCAGCAGCTTAGGGACTAACCCCTACAATGAGCAGTTCTTC; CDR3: CASSLGTNPYNEQFF
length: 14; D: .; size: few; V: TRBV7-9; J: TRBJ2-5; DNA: TGTGCCAGCAGCTTAGTGTCCGCTCAAGAGACCCAGTACTTC; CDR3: CASSLVSAQETQYF
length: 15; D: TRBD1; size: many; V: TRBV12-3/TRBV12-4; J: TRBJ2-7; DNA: TGTGCCAGCAGTTTAGCTGGACAGGGATCCTACGAGCAGTACTTC; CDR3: CASSLAGQGSYEQYF
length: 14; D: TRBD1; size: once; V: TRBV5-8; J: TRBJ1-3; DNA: TGTGCCAGCAGCCTTACAGGGGCTGGAAACACCATATATTTT; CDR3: CASSLTGAGNTIYF
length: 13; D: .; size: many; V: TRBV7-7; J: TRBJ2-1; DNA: TGTGCTAGCGGGCAGGGGGCTAACAATGAGCAGTTCTTC; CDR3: CASGQGANNEQFF
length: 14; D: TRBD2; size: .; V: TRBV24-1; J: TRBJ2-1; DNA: TGTGCCACCAGTGATTCTTCCCGGGGCGGGAGTTGTTTCTTC; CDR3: CATSDSSRGGSCFF
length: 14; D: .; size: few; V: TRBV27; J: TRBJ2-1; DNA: TGTGCCAGCAGTGTGACAGATTCTTTCAATGAGCAGTTCTTC; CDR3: CASSVTDSFNEQFF
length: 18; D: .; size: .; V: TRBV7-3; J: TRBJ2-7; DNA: TGTGCCAGCAGCGCCCTTCCGATTGGTATAGAGAGCTCCTACGAGCAGTACTTC; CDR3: CASSALPIGIESSYEQYF
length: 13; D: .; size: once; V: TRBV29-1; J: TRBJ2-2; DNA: TGCAGCGTTCCGGGACAGAACACCGGGGAGCTGTTTTTT; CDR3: CSVPGQNTGELFF
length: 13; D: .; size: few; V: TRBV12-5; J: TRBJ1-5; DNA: TGTGCTAGTGGTTTGGTACATGTTCAGCCCCAGCATTTT; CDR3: CASGLVHVQPQHF
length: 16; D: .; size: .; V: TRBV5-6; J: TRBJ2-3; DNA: TGTGCCAGCAGCACCTCGCGACTACCGAGCACAGATACGCAGTATTTT; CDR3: CASSTSRLPSTDTQYF
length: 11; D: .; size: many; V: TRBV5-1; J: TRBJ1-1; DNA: TGCGCCAGCAGCTTGGGCAGGGAAGCTTTCTTT; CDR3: CASSLGREAFF
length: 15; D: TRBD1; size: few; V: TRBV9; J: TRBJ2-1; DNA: TGTGCCAGCAGCGTAGAGGGACAGACCTACAATGAGCAGTTCTTC; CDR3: CASSVEGQTYNEQFF
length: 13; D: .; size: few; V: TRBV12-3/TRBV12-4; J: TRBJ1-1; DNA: TGTGCCAGCACCTTGGGGGGATACACTGAAGCTTTCTTT; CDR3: CASTLGGYTEAFF
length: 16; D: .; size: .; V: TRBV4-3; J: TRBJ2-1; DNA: TGCGCCAGCAGCCAAGATCGGGCGGGACTCTACAATGAGCAGTTCTTC; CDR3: CASSQDRAGLYNEQFF
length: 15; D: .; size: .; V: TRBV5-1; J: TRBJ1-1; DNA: TGCGCCAGCAGCCCACGACAGCTCATGAACACTGAAGCTTTCTTT; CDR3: CASSPRQLMNTEAFF